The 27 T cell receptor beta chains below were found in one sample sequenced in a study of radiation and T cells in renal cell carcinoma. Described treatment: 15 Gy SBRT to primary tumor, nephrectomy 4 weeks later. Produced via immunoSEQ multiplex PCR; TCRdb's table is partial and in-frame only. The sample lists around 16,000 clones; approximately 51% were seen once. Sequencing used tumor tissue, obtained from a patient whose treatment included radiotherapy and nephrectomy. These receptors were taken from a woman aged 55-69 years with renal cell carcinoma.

In DNA, the CDR3 is TGTGCCAGCAGCTTAGACACCGTCCTCTACGAGCAGTACTTC. Amino acid sequence: CASSLDTVLYEQYF. The J gene is TRBJ2-7, the V gene TRBV7-2; D is unclear. V lost 1 base, J lost 3 bases, and 10 bases lay in between. CDR3 size: 14 residues. Germline V gives CDR1 SGHTA, CDR2 FQGNSA.

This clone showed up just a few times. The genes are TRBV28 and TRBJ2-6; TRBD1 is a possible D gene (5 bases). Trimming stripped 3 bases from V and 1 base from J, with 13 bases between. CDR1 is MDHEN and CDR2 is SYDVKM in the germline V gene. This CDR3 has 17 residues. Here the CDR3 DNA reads TGTGCCAGCAGTTTGTCGCAGGGCTCATCTGGGGCCAACGTCCTGACTTTC. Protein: CASSLSQGSSGANVLTF.

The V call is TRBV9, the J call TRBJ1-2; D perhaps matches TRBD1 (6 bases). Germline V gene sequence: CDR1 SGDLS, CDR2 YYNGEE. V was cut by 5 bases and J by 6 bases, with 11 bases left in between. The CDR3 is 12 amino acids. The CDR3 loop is CASSSQGNGYTF. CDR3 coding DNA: TGTGCCAGCAGTTCCCAGGGGAATGGCTACACCTTC.

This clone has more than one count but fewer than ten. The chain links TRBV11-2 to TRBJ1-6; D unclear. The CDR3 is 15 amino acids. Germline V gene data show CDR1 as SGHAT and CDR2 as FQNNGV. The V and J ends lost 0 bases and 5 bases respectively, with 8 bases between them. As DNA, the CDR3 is TGTGCCAGCAGCTTAGAGGGCGGGAATAATTCACCCCTCCACTTT. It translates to CASSLEGGNNSPLHF.

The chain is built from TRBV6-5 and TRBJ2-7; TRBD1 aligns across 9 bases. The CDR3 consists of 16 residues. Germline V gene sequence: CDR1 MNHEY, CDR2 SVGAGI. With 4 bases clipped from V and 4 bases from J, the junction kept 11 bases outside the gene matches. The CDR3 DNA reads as TGTGCCAGCAGTTCCCAGAGGGGGACAGGGTCTTACGAGCAGTACTTC. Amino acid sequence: CASSSQRGTGSYEQYF.

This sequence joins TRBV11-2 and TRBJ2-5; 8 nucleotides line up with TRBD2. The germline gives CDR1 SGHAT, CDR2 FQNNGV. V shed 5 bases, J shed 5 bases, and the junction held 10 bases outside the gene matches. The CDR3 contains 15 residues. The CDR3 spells CASSVRSGGKETQYF. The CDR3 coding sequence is TGTGCCAGCAGCGTTCGGAGCGGGGGAAAGGAGACCCAGTACTTC. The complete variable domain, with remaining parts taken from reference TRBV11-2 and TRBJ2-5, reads EAGVAQSPRYKIIEKRQSVAFWCNPISGHATLYWYQQILGQGPKLLIQFQNNGVVDDSQLPKDRFSAERLKGVDSTLKIQPAKLEDSAVYLCASSVRSGGKETQYFGPGTRLLVL.

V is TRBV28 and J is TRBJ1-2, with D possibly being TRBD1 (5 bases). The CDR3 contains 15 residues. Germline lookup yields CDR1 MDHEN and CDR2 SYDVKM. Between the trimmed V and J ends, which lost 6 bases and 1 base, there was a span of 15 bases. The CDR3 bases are TGTGCCAGCAGCCCTACAGACAGTTTTAACTATGGCTACACCTTC. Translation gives CASSPTDSFNYGYTF.

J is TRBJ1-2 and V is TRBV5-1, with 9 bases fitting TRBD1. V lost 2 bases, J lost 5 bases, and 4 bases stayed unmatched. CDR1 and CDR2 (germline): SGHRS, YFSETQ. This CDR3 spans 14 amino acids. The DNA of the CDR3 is TGCGCCAGCAGCTTTAGGACAGGGGAATATGGCTACACCTTC. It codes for CASSFRTGEYGYTF.

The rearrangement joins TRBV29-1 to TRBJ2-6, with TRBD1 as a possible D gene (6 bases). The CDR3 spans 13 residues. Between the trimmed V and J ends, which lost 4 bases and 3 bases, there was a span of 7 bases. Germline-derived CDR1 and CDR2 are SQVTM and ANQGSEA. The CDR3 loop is CSVGGRGANVLTF. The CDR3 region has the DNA TGCAGCGTTGGGGGGCGTGGGGCCAACGTCCTGACTTTC.

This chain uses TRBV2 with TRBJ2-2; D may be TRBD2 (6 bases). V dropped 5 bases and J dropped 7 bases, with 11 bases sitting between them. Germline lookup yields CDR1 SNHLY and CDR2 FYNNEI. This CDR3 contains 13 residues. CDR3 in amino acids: CASSRLENGELFF. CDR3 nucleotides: TGTGCCAGCAGTAGACTAGAGAACGGGGAGCTGTTTTTT.

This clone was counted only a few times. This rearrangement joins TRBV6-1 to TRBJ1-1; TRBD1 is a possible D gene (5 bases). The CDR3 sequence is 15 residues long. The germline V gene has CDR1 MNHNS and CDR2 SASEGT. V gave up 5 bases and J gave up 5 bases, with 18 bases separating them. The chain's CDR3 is CASSLTGRGGTEAFF. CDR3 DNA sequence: TGTGCCAGCAGTTTGACGGGTCGGGGGGGTACTGAAGCTTTCTTT.

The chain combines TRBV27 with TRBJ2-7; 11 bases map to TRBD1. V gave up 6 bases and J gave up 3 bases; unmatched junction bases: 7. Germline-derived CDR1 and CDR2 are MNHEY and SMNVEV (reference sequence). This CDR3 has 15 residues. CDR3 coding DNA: TGTGCCAGCAGCCAAGGGGGGACAGGGGGCTACGAGCAGTACTTC. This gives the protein CASSQGGTGGYEQYF.

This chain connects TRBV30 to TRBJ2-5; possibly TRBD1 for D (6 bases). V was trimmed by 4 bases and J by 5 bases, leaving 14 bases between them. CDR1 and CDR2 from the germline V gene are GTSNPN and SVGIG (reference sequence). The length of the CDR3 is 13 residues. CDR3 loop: CAWMKGVGETQYF. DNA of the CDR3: TGTGCCTGGATGAAGGGGGTCGGGGAGACCCAGTACTTC.

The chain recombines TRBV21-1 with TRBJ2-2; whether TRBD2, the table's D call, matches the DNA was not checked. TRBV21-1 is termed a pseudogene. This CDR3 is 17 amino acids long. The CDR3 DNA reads TGTGCCATCCACGTTAGAGGCGGGAGGCCGAACACCGGGGAGCTGTTTTTT. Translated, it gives CAIHVRGGRPNTGELFF.

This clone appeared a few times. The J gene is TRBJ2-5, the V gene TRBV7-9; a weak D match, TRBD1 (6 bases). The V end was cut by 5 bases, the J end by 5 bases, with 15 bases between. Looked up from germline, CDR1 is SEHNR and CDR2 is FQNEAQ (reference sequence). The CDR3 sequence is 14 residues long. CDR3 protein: CASSTRQAAETQYF. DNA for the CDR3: TGTGCCAGCAGCACCCGACAGGCGGCCGAGACCCAGTACTTC.

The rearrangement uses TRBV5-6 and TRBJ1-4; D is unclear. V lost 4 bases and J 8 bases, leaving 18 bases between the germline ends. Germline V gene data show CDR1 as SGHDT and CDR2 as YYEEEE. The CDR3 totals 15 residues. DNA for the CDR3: TGTGCCAGCAGCCCGGGAGGCCTCGGAGAGGAAAAACTGTTTTTT. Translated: CASSPGGLGEEKLFF.

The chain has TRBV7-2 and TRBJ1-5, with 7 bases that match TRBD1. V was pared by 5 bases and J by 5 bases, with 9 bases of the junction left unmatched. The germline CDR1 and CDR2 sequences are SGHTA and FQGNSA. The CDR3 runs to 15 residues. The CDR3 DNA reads TGTGCCAGCAGCCCAGGACAGGTCCCGCATCAGCCCCAGCATTTT. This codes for CASSPGQVPHQPQHF.

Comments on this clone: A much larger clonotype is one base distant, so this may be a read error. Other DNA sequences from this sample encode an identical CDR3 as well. The CDR3 DNA is TGCGCCAGCAGCTTAGTCGCCGGATACACAGATACGCAGTATTTT. Protein product: CASSLVAGYTDTQYF. V is TRBV7-9 and J is TRBJ2-3; no definite D call. The CDR3 runs to 15 residues. Germline lookup yields CDR1 SEHNR and CDR2 FQNEAQ (reference sequence).

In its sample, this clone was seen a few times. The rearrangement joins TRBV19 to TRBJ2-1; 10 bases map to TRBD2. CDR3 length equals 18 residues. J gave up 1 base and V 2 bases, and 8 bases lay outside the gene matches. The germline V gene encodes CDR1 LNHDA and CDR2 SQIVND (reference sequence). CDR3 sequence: CASSIYLAGAGSYNEQFF. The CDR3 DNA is TGTGCCAGTAGTATATATCTAGCGGGGGCCGGGTCCTACAATGAGCAGTTCTTC.

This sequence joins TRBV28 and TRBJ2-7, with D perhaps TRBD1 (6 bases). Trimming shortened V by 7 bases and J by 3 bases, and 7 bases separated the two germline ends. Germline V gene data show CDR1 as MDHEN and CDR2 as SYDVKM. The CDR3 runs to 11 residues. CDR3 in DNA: TGTGCCAGCAAGACAGGCTACGAGCAGTACTTC. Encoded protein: CASKTGYEQYF.

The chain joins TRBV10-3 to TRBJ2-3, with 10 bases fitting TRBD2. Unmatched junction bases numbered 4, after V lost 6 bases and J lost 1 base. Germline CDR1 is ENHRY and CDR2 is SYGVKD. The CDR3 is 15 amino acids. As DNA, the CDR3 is TGTGCCATCAGGAACGGGACTAGCGGCACAGATACGCAGTATTTT. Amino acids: CAIRNGTSGTDTQYF.

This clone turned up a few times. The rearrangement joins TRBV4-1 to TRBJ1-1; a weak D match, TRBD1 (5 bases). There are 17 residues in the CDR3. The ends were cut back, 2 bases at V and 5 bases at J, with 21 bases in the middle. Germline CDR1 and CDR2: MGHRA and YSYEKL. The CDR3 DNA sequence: TGCGCCAGCAGCCAAAGATTCGGTGGGACGGCAGGGACTGAAGCTTTCTTT. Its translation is CASSQRFGGTAGTEAFF.

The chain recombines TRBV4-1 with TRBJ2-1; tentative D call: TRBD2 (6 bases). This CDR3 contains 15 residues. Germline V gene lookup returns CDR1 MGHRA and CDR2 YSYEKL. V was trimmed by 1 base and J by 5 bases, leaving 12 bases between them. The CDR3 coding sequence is TGCGCCAGCAGCCAAGGGGGGGACTTCAACAATGAGCAGTTCTTC. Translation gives CASSQGGDFNNEQFF.

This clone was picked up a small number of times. The CDR3 DNA reads as TGTGCCAGTAGTATAGGGCCAGGGAGGAACACTGAAGCTTTCTTT. Its translation is CASSIGPGRNTEAFF. The V and J genes are TRBV19 and TRBJ1-1, with D perhaps matching TRBD1 (5 bases). V was trimmed by 1 base and J by 1 base, leaving 10 bases between them. The CDR3 consists of 15 residues. Germline V gene lookup returns CDR1 LNHDA and CDR2 SQIVND (reference sequence).

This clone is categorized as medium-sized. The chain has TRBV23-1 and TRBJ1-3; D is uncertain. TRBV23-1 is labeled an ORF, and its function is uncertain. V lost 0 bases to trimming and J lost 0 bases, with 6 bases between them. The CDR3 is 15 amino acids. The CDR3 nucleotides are TGCGCCAGCAGTCAATCAGGCAGCTCTGGAAACACCATATATTTT. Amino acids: CASSQSGSSGNTIYF.

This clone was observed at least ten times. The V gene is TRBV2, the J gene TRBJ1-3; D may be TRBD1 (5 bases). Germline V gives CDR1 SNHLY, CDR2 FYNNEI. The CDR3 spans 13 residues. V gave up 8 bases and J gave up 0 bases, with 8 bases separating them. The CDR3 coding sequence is TGTGCCAGCGGGGGTCACTCTGGAAACACCATATATTTT. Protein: CASGGHSGNTIYF.

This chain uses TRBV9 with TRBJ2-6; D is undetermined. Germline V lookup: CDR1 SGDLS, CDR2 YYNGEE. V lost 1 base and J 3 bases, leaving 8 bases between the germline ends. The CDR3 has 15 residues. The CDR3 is CASSVQDYGANVLTF. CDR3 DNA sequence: TGTGCCAGCAGCGTACAGGATTATGGGGCCAACGTCCTGACTTTC. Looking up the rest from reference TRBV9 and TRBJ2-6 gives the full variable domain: DSGVTQTPKHLITATGQRVTLRCSPRSGDLSVYWYQQSLDQGLQFLIQYYNGEERAKGNILERFSAQQFPDLHSELNLSSLELGDSALYFCASSVQDYGANVLTFGAGSRLTVL.